The clone carrying this T cell receptor (beta chain) came up a few times. This entry is derived from a study of T cells in Graves' hyperthyroidism and ophthalmopathy. Study summary: Initial diagnosis, before any treatment, was when peripheral blood was collected.

Graves' hyperthyroidism qualified as stable when ophthalmopathy did not progress within 18 months. This CDR3 has 14 residues. With 4 bases clipped from V and 5 bases from J, the junction kept 5 bases outside the gene matches. CDR1 is LNHDA and CDR2 is SQIVND in the germline V gene (reference sequence). Authors of the study amplified TCR beta CDR3 regions from RNA transcripts. A set of HTBI primers served as the primers for a first-round RT-PCR of the TCR CDR3. TCRdb re-analysed the multiplex PCR reads in MiXCR, keeping a single row per CDR3 protein. Of over 550,000 distinct CDR3 sequences listed, 16% are singletons.

Sequenced sample: blood. This chain links TRBV19 with TRBJ1-1, with 9 bases identical to TRBD1. This TCR was sampled from a woman aged 18-29 years with Graves' hyperthyroidism. The CDR3 region is CASSTGQGRTEAFF. The DNA for the CDR3 is TGTGCCAGTAGTACGGGACAGGGTCGGACTGAAGCTTTCTTT.